This entry describes one T cell receptor (beta chain). Assay: immunoSEQ multiplex PCR; the TCRdb copy retains only in-frame clones and omits some. In the table there are roughly 110,000 clones, more than 80% of which are singletons. These data are taken from a study of T cell changes during pregnancy in multiple sclerosis. The CDR3 runs to 15 residues. Germline V gives CDR1 SQVTM, CDR2 ANQGSEA. The junction had 8 bases not matched to a gene; V was cut back by 0 bases and J by 5 bases. This sequence joins TRBV29-1 and TRBJ2-5, with 8 bases aligning to TRBD1. This sample comprised peripheral blood, obtained before pregnancy. The receptor comes from a female donor with multiple sclerosis, enrolled in a pregnancy study. CDR3 protein: CSVEDDGTGGETQYF. CDR3 bases: TGCAGCGTTGAAGATGATGGGACAGGAGGGGAGACCCAGTACTTC.